This T cell receptor beta chain emerged from a study of regulatory T cells in long-lasting Graves disease (dated by TCRdb to about 2021). For the wider study: Newly diagnosed Graves' disease patients had taken antithyroid drugs for less than 3 months. This study used TCR sequencing and RNA sequencing of peripheral blood to compare persistent Graves' disease patients against newly diagnosed Graves' disease patients. The study was registered as a clinical trial and conducted in China. TCR sequencing covered roughly 13 persistent and 20 or so newly diagnosed Graves' disease patients, around 33 samples in total. What the study reported, not specific to this receptor: The authors acknowledged the small sample size as a limitation that may reduce accuracy. Persistent Graves' disease patients showed lower TCR Shannon entropy and fewer highly expanded clones than newly diagnosed patients, suggesting clonal expansion. Because the primary lesion, thyroid tissue, could not be accessed, the study looked at peripheral blood alone. TRBV28, TRBJ1-2 and TRBJ2-5 were preferentially used in persistent disease, while TRBV20-1 and TRBJ2-1 were favored in newly diagnosed disease. More public clonotypes were shared among persistent patients (2,741) than among newly diagnosed patients (roughly 1,000). Only the TCR beta chain was sequenced and analyzed.

Receptor libraries were prepared by multiplex PCR. The sample was run on an Illumina HiSeq 4000. iRepertoire HTBI primers and Arm-PCR amplification of CDR3 regions were used to construct TCR beta libraries. Before sequencing, the PCR products underwent gel purification. The study's processing was this. Gene usage analysis of CDR3 amino acid clonotypes relied on the approximately 60 TRBV and fewer than 15 TRBJ segments identified across samples. COPE and FqMerger were used to merge filtered high-quality paired reads into contigs. Contigs were aligned with BLAST to IMGT TRBV, TRBD and TRBJ reference genes, and CDR3 was defined per IMGT. Any clonotype with a frequency above 0.1% was counted as a highly expanded clone. Shannon entropy was used to measure repertoire diversity, and the Gini coefficient was used to measure V-J evenness. A clonotype was considered public if more than one individual shared it. The public reads were reprocessed in TCRdb via fastp at Q25 and MiXCR, keeping in-frame beta chains. Every distinct CDR3 protein forms one entry, paired with its most common genes and DNA. V and J calls and clone size were set by TCRdb, not the authors. The sample includes approximately 480,000 distinct CDR3 sequences, with 15% to 20% observed a single time. 9% to 15% of the sample comes from the top ten.

This clonotype was counted ten times or more. What this receptor recognizes is not known. Base quality data are lacking; no much larger clone is found one base away. The meaning of the sample's time point label: newly diagnosed GD, antithyroid drugs for less than 3 months. For both TCR sequencing and RNA sequencing, RNA was extracted from PBMCs using TRIzol. The diagnosis of Graves' disease was made according to American Thyroid Association guidelines. Patients were recruited from an endocrinology department in Xi'an, China. Each patient gave around 9.2 milliliters of peripheral blood, collected in an EDTA anticoagulant tube. Ficoll Paque Plus density gradient separation was used to isolate PBMCs, and no additional T cell sorting was done. An Agilent 2100 Bioanalyzer and agarose gel were used to check RNA quality, while a NanoDrop 2000 measured RNA concentration. The CDR3 numbers 15 residues from cysteine through phenylalanine. The DNA shown is the 45-base CDR3, in frame from base 1. Reading the germline V gene (reference sequence) gives CDR1 LGHDT and CDR2 YNNKEL. The trim is 0 bases for V and 0 bases for J, with a gap of 7 bases between the germline ends.

These same data were also listed under a study on T cells in Graves' hyperthyroidism and ophthalmopathy. The second publication reports: Stable Graves' hyperthyroidism was defined as no progression to ophthalmopathy during 18 months of follow-up. Hyperthyroidism patients were newly diagnosed, had a disease duration of under 2 months, and were aged 18 to 65 years. Exclusion was applied to patients with uncontrolled infections, other autoimmune diseases, pregnancy or lactation. Clinical symptoms, serum thyroxine and TRAb, thyroid ultrasound, and orbital computed tomography formed the basis for the diagnoses. The first round of RT-PCR for the TCR CDR3 was performed with the HTBI primer set and the Qiagen OneStep RT-PCR kit. Most expanded thyroid clonotypes (frequency above 0.001) were also detected in blood, suggesting blood repertoires may reflect thyroid immune responses. A 13 V-J signature model separated ophthalmopathy from stable hyperthyroidism, with roughly 88% sensitivity and roughly 81% specificity in cross-validation and 80%/75% in testing. In validation, the model predicted progression to ophthalmopathy with over 60% sensitivity and 72% to 85% specificity, a median of around 6.6 months before onset. To identify TCR V-J signatures that set the groups apart, the researchers used a discovery cohort of about a hundred patients, made up of 43 with Graves' ophthalmopathy and some 60 with stable Graves' hyperthyroidism. Prospective prediction of ophthalmopathy was tested in an independent validation cohort of approximately 18 hyperthyroidism patients and some 17 patients who later progressed to ophthalmopathy. For training and testing, the 80 to 100 patients in the discovery cohort were randomly divided in a 7:3 ratio. Thyroid tissue and blood T-cell repertoires from roughly 6 Graves' hyperthyroidism patients were also compared in the study. Following sampling, methimazole starting at 30 mg daily was given to hyperthyroidism patients, and high-dose intravenous methylprednisolone was given to ophthalmopathy patients. Libraries were constructed in a second round of multiplex PCR, after which size selection and purification were carried out. Libraries were sequenced paired-end with 100 bp reads on an Illumina HiSeq2000. SOAPnuke was used to process the raw data, removing reads that contained adapters or uncalled bases, had a mean Phred below 15, or lacked an exact match to the constant primer or identifier. High-quality paired reads were merged with COPE v1.2.5, and unique nucleotide sequences were defined as clonotypes. MiTCR v1.1 was used to align the clonotypes against IMGT TRBV, TRBD and TRBJ reference segments. The analysis was restricted to V-J combinations with a frequency above 0.0001, which together covered 99% to 99.2% of the repertoires. A TCS score was defined as the ratio of F50 (clonal expansion) to E x V (chaos), with BLOSUM62-based TCRdist applied between CDR3 peptides within each V-J. Welch's t-statistics and random forest reduced fewer than 600 V-J features to 10 to 15, which were used in a naive Bayes classifier (R e1071). No statistical method was used to set the sample size in advance, and investigators knew the group allocation. The paper describes TCR Vbeta CDR3 sequencing of 130 to 150 peripheral blood samples, made up of roughly 40 ophthalmopathy patients, 70 to 75 hyperthyroidism patients and 17 progressor patients.

The source material was peripheral blood mononuclear cells (PBMCs), sampled at new diagnosis, from a patient treated with antithyroid drugs. The sequence derives from a man aged 35-49 years with Graves disease. Donor details come from another sample of the same person, matched by shared clones. The chain is assembled from TRBV3-1 and TRBJ2-3; the D gene identity is not certain. The CDR3 sequence is CASSQDWGSTDTQYF. The DNA reads as follows: TGTGCCAGCAGCCAAGATTGGGGTAGCACAGATACGCAGTATTTT.